Listed below are T cell receptor beta chains from one sample, sequenced in a study of blood T cell repertoires in COVID-19. Data came from immunoSEQ multiplex PCR; TCRdb stores just in-frame clones and leaves some out. The table shows about 130,000 clones, with about 90% occurring only once. Input material: peripheral blood. The receptors derive from a woman in her fifties or sixties who had recovered from COVID-19. CDR3s include the opening cysteine and the closing phenylalanine or tryptophan. Fields, in order: clone size, D gene, J gene, V gene, CDR3 DNA, CDR3 protein. D genes are given only for firm matches. A clone size is listed for some rows: how often the clone was seen (once, few, many), or a class if it is expanded.

-	TRBD1	TRBJ1-4	TRBV7-8	TGTGCCAGCAGCTTAGTCAACACAGGGGGGGTAGGGAAACTGTTTTTT	CASSLVNTGGVGKLFF
once	TRBD1	TRBJ1-4	TRBV29-1	TGCAGCGTCGCCGGGACAGGGAATGAAAAACTGTTTTTT	CSVAGTGNEKLFF
-	-	TRBJ2-5	TRBV10-3	TGTGCCATCAGTGAGTCGAACCTAGCGGAGACCCAGTACTTC	CAISESNLAETQYF
-	-	TRBJ2-7	TRBV5-4	TGTGCCAGCAGCTTGTATAGCGTTGGGGAGCAGTACTTC	CASSLYSVGEQYF
-	TRBD2	TRBJ2-7	TRBV9	TGTGCCAGCAGCCCGAGCGGGACCACCTACGAGCAGTACTTC	CASSPSGTTYEQYF
-	-	TRBJ2-7	TRBV2	TGTGCCAGCAGTGAAGTACAAGTAGAGCAGTACTTC	CASSEVQVEQYF
-	TRBD1	TRBJ2-6	TRBV7-9	TGTGCCAGCAGCTTACCGCCGGACAGGGCCTCTGGGGCCAACGTCCTGACTTTC	CASSLPPDRASGANVLTF
-	-	TRBJ2-2	TRBV13	TGTGCCAGCAGCTTACGTAAGGGAGGAGGGGAGCTGTTTTTT	CASSLRKGGGELFF
-	TRBD1	TRBJ1-5	TRBV10-2	TGCGCCAGCAGCGAGACAGGGGGCCACGATCAGCCCCAGCATTTT	CASSETGGHDQPQHF
-	-	TRBJ2-7	TRBV28	TGTGCCAGCAGTTTGACAGGAAACGAGCAGTACTTC	CASSLTGNEQYF
-	TRBD2	TRBJ2-1	TRBV3-1/TRBV3-2	TGTGCCAGCAGCCATACTAGCGGGGAAGAAGTACTTTACAATGAGCAGTTCTTC	CASSHTSGEEVLYNEQFF
-	TRBD2	TRBJ2-1	TRBV11-2	TGTGCCAGCAGTTGGGGGACTAGCGGCTACAATGAGCAGTTCTTC	CASSWGTSGYNEQFF
-	TRBD2	TRBJ2-7	TRBV28	TGTGCCAGCAACCTAGCGGGCCAGACCTACGAGCAGTACTTC	CASNLAGQTYEQYF
-	-	TRBJ2-1	TRBV27	TGTGCCAGCAGCCTGAGGAGGGCCGCCTACAATGAGCAGTTCTTC	CASSLRRAAYNEQFF
few	TRBD1	TRBJ2-7	TRBV6-5	TGTGCCAGCAGGAGGGGACAGTCCTACGAGCAGTACTTC	CASRRGQSYEQYF
-	-	TRBJ1-1	TRBV12-3/TRBV12-4	TGTGCCAGCAGTCGAGTGAACACTGAAGCTTTCTTT	CASSRVNTEAFF
-	TRBD1	TRBJ1-2	TRBV19	TGTGCCAGTAGTCCAGGGACAGGGAACACCTATGGCTACACCTTC	CASSPGTGNTYGYTF
-	TRBD2	TRBJ2-1	TRBV5-1	TGCGCCAGCAGCTTGGCCTTGACGCTAGCGGCCAATGAGCAGTTCTTC	CASSLALTLAANEQFF
-	-	TRBJ1-4	TRBV19	TGTGCCAGTAGTATTGGGGGGAATGAAAAACTGTTTTTT	CASSIGGNEKLFF
-	-	TRBJ1-3	TRBV3-1/TRBV3-2	TGTGCCAGCAGCCAAGAGTACAGGGTAAACACCATATATTTT	CASSQEYRVNTIYF
-	-	TRBJ1-1	TRBV29-1	TGCAGCGTTGATCCTCGGGACGCCCAGGGGACTGAAGCTTTCTTT	CSVDPRDAQGTEAFF
-	-	TRBJ2-2	TRBV4-3	TGCGCCAGCAGCCAAGGGCAGTACGGCGGGCCCTTCACGAACACCGGGGAGCTGTTTTTT	CASSQGQYGGPFTNTGELFF
-	TRBD1	TRBJ2-2	TRBV6-5	TGTGCCAGCATCCGGGACAGGGCGCGAACCGGGGAGCTGTTTTTT	CASIRDRARTGELFF
-	TRBD2	TRBJ2-2	TRBV10-3	TGTGCCATCAGTGCACTAGCGGGGGGATTGAACACCGGGGAGCTGTTTTTT	CAISALAGGLNTGELFF
-	TRBD1	TRBJ1-2	TRBV11-2	TGTGCCAGCAGCTTAGCTGTGAGGGGGCGCGCTGGCTACACCTTC	CASSLAVRGRAGYTF
many	-	TRBJ2-1	TRBV21-1	TGTGCCAGCAGCACAGGGGGCAATGAGCAGTTCTTC	CASSTGGNEQFF